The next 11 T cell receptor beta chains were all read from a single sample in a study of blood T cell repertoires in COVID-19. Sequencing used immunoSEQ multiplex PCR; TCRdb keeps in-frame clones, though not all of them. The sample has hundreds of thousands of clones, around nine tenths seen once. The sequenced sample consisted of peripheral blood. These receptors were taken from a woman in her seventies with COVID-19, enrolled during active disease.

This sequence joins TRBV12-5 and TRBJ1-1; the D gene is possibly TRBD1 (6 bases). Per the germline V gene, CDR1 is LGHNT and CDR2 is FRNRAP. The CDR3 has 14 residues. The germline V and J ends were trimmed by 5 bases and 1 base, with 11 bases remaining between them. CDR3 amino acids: CASGLGQPNTEAFF. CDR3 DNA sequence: TGTGCTAGTGGTCTCGGACAGCCGAACACTGAAGCTTTCTTT.

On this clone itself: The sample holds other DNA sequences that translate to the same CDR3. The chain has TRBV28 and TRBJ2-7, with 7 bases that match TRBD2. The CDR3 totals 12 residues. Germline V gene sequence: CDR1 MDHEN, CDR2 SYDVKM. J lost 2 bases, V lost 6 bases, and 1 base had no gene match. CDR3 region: CASRGGTYEQYF. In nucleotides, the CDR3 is TGTGCCAGCAGGGGGGGGACCTACGAGCAGTACTTC.

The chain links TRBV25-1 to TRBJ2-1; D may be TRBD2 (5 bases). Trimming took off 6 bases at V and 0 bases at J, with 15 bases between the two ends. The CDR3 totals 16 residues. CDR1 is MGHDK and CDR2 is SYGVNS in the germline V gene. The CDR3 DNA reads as TGTGCCAGCAGCCTGTCGGTAGCGAGCTCCTACAATGAGCAGTTCTTC. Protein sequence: CASSLSVASSYNEQFF. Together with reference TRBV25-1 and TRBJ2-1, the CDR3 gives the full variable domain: EADIYQTPRYLVIGTGKKITLECSQTMGHDKMYWYQQDPGMELHLIHYSYGVNSTEKGDLSSESTVSRIRTEHFPLTLESARPSHTSQYLCASSLSVASSYNEQFFGPGTRLTVL.

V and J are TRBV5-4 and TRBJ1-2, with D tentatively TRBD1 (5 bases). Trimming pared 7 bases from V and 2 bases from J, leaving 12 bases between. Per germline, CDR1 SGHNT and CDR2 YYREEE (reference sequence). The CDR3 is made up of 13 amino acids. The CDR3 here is CASSLGGNYGYTF. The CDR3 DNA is TGTGCCAGCTCCCTTGGGGGGAACTATGGCTACACCTTC.

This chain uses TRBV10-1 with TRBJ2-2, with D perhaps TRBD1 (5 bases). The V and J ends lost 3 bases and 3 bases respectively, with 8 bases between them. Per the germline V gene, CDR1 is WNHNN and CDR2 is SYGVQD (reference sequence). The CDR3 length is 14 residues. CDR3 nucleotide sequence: TGCGCCAGCAGTGACAGGGTGGACACCGGGGAGCTGTTTTTT. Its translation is CASSDRVDTGELFF.

The CDR3 sequence: CASRFSRIDYGYTF. The DNA of the CDR3 is TGTGCAAGTCGCTTTTCGAGAATAGACTATGGCTACACCTTC. The genes are TRBV12-2 and TRBJ1-2. TRBV12-2 is listed as a pseudogene. The length of the CDR3 is 14 residues.

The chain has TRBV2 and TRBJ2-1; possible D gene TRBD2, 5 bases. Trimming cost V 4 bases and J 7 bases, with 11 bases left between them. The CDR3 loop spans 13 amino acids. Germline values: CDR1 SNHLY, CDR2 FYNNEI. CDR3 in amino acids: CASSAPSGNEQFF. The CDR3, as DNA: TGTGCCAGCAGTGCCCCGTCGGGAAATGAGCAGTTCTTC. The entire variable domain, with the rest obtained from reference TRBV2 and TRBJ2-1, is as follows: EPEVTQTPSHQVTQMGQEVILRCVPISNHLYFYWYRQILGQKVEFLVSFYNNEISEKSEIFDDQFSVERPDGSNFTLKIRSTKLEDSAMYFCASSAPSGNEQFFGPGTRLTVL.

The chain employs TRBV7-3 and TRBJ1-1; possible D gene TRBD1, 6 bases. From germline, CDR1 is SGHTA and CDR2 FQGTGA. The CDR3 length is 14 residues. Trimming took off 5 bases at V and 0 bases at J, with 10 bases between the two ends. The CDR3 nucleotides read TGTGCCAGCAGCCCATCAGGGGTGAACACTGAAGCTTTCTTT. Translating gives CASSPSGVNTEAFF. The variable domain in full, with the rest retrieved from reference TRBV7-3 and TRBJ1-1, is GAGVSQTPSNKVTEKGKYVELRCDPISGHTALYWYRQSLGQGPEFLIYFQGTGAADDSGLPNDRFFAVRPEGSVSTLKIQRTERGDSAVYLCASSPSGVNTEAFFGQGTRLTVV.

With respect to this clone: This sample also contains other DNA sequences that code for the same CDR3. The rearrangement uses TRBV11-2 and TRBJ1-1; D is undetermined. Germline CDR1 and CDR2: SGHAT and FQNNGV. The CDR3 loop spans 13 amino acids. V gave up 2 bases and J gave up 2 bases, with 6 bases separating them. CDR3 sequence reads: CASSLTGNTEAFF. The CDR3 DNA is TGTGCCAGCAGCTTAACGGGAAACACTGAAGCTTTCTTT. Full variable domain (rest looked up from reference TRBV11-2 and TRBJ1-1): EAGVAQSPRYKIIEKRQSVAFWCNPISGHATLYWYQQILGQGPKLLIQFQNNGVVDDSQLPKDRFSAERLKGVDSTLKIQPAKLEDSAVYLCASSLTGNTEAFFGQGTRLTVV.

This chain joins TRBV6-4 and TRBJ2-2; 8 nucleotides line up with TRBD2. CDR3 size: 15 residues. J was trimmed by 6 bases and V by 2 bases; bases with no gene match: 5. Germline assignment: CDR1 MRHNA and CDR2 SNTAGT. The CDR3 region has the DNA TGTGCCAGCAGTGACGGGCGGGGGGAGGCCGGGGAGCTGTTTTTT. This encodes CASSDGRGEAGELFF.

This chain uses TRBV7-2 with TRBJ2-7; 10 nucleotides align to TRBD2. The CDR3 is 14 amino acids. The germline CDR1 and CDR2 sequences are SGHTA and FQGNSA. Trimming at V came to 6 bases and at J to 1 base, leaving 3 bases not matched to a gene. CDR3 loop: CASSPSGGSYEQYF. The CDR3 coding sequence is TGTGCCAGCAGTCCTAGCGGGGGATCCTACGAGCAGTACTTC. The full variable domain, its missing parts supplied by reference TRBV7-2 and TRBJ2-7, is GAGVSQSPSNKVTEKGKDVELRCDPISGHTALYWYRQSLGQGLEFLIYFQGNSAPDKSGLPSDRFSAERTGGSVSTLTIQRTQQEDSAVYLCASSPSGGSYEQYFGPGTRLTVT.